These 25 T cell receptor beta chains were sequenced from one sample in a study of blood T cell repertoires in COVID-19. TCRdb keeps only in-frame clones here, not all; method: immunoSEQ multiplex PCR. Here the sample spans around 110,000 clones, approximately 88% being singletons. Sequencing was done on a sample of peripheral blood. These receptor sequences come from a man aged 35-49 years with active or convalescent COVID-19.

This clone was observed a single time. The rearrangement uses TRBV18 and TRBJ1-1; 7 bases line up with TRBD1. Germline-derived CDR1 and CDR2 are KGHSH and LQKENI. V lost 3 bases, J lost 2 bases, and 15 bases stayed unmatched. The CDR3 consists of 18 residues. The CDR3 bases are TGTGCCAGCTCACCCTCTCCGGGACAGCCTTCGATAAACACTGAAGCTTTCTTT. Protein product: CASSPSPGQPSINTEAFF. Using reference TRBV18 and TRBJ1-1 for the parts outside the CDR3, the full variable domain is NAGVMQNPRHLVRRRGQEARLRCSPMKGHSHVYWYRQLPEEGLKFMVYLQKENIIDESGMPKERFSAEFPKEGPSILRIQQVVRGDSAAYFCASSPSPGQPSINTEAFFGQGTRLTVV.

The chain recombines TRBV24-1 with TRBJ1-5, with D maybe TRBD1 (5 bases). The V gene lost 5 bases and the J gene lost 3 bases, with 16 bases spanning the gap. Germline lookup yields CDR1 KGHDR and CDR2 SFDVKD. This CDR3 region has 16 residues. CDR3 protein: CATSASDSTVNQPQHF. The CDR3, as DNA: TGTGCCACCAGTGCCTCAGACAGTACCGTCAATCAGCCCCAGCATTTT.

This chain uses TRBV7-2 with TRBJ2-1, with TRBD1 as a possible D gene (5 bases). Trimming removed 0 bases from V and 2 bases from J, with 8 bases in between. Germline lookup yields CDR1 SGHTA and CDR2 FQGNSA. This CDR3 has 15 amino acids. In nucleotides, the CDR3 is TGTGCCAGCAGCTTAGCAGGGGCCGCCTACAATGAGCAGTTCTTC. Translation: CASSLAGAAYNEQFF.

This clone was counted a single time. V usage is TRBV7-9 and J usage is TRBJ1-3; TRBD1 agrees at 8 bases. Germline V gives CDR1 SEHNR, CDR2 FQNEAQ (reference sequence). The ends lost 8 bases at V and 7 bases at J; junction bases unmatched: 16. CDR3 size: 16 residues. The CDR3 region has the DNA TGTGCCAGCGGGGTCCCGGTGCAGGGGGCTCTCAACACCATATATTTT. Encoded protein: CASGVPVQGALNTIYF.

Points on this clone: Compared with germline, one end of the junction differs, possibly owing to a read error. The chain couples TRBV28 to TRBJ2-1; TRBD2 agrees at 7 bases. The germline CDR1 and CDR2 sequences are MDHEN and SYDVKM. This CDR3 comprises 14 residues. In DNA form, the CDR3 reads TGTGCCAGCAGTTTGGGACTAAGGTACAGTGAGCAGTTCTTC. Its protein is CASSLGLRYSEQFF. Full variable domain (outside the CDR3, taken from reference TRBV28 and TRBJ2-1): DVKVTQSSRYLVKRTGEKVFLECVQDMDHENMFWYRQDPGLGLRLIYFSYDVKMKEKGDIPEGYSVSREKKERFSLILESASTNQTSMYLCASSLGLRYSEQFFGPGTRLTVL.

This chain joins TRBV5-1 and TRBJ1-3; no definite D call. Germline V CDR1 and CDR2: SGHRS, YFSETQ. The CDR3 has 14 amino acids. V lost 0 bases and J 0 bases, leaving 4 bases between the germline ends. DNA of the CDR3: TGCGCCAGCAGCTTGGCAGGCTCTGGAAACACCATATATTTT. Its protein product is CASSLAGSGNTIYF. Combining the CDR3 with reference TRBV5-1 and TRBJ1-3 gives the whole variable domain KAGVTQTPRYLIKTRGQQVTLSCSPISGHRSVSWYQQTPGQGLQFLFEYFSETQRNKGNFPGRFSGRQFSNSRSEMNVSTLELGDSALYLCASSLAGSGNTIYFGEGSWLTVV.

This rearrangement joins TRBV7-3 to TRBJ2-3, with 7 bases matching TRBD2. The CDR3 sequence is 17 residues long. Germline CDR1 SGHTA, CDR2 FQGTGA. With V trimmed by 5 bases and J by 4 bases, 15 bases remained unmatched. CDR3 region: CASSRKSGGSISDTQYF. The CDR3 DNA is TGTGCCAGCAGCCGCAAGAGTGGCGGGAGTATCTCAGATACGCAGTATTTT.

J is TRBJ2-3 and V is TRBV7-3; D might be TRBD2 (5 bases). Trimming stripped 0 bases from V and 0 bases from J, with 10 bases between. Germline V gene sequence: CDR1 SGHTA, CDR2 FQGTGA. The CDR3 consists of 16 residues. The CDR3 coding sequence is TGTGCCAGCAGCTTAACTAGGACGGGAAGCACAGATACGCAGTATTTT. Amino acids: CASSLTRTGSTDTQYF. Drawing the rest from reference TRBV7-3 and TRBJ2-3, the complete variable domain is GAGVSQTPSNKVTEKGKYVELRCDPISGHTALYWYRQSLGQGPEFLIYFQGTGAADDSGLPNDRFFAVRPEGSVSTLKIQRTERGDSAVYLCASSLTRTGSTDTQYFGPGTRLTVL.

The chain joins TRBV11-2 to TRBJ1-4; D is possibly TRBD1 (6 bases). The CDR3 has 19 amino acids. Germline CDR1 SGHAT, CDR2 FQNNGV. The V and J ends lost 1 base and 0 bases respectively, with 18 bases between them. The CDR3 protein is CASSLVPPGAPATNEKLFF. The CDR3 region has the DNA TGTGCCAGCAGCTTAGTCCCCCCAGGGGCCCCGGCAACTAATGAAAAACTGTTTTTT.

The chain is built from TRBV7-9 and TRBJ1-4; 9 bases line up with TRBD1. CDR1 and CDR2 (germline): SEHNR, FQNEAQ (reference sequence). The CDR3 is made up of 15 amino acids. The J segment lost 8 bases and the V segment lost 5 bases, leaving 9 bases of the junction unmatched. CDR3 coding DNA: TGTGCCAGCAGCCCTTCACAGGGGGCTGTAGAAAAACTGTTTTTT. Its protein product is CASSPSQGAVEKLFF.

This rearrangement joins TRBV28 to TRBJ2-7; 8 bases agree with TRBD1. Germline CDR1 reads MDHEN; CDR2 reads SYDVKM. The CDR3 has 13 residues. Germline trimming cut 6 bases from V and 3 bases from J; bases unmatched to any gene: 4. The chain's CDR3 is CASRKQGGYEQYF. The CDR3 region has the DNA TGTGCCAGCAGAAAACAGGGGGGCTACGAGCAGTACTTC.

This clone was recorded once. This chain links TRBV6-5 with TRBJ1-2; TRBD1 is a possible D gene (5 bases). Germline CDR1 is MNHEY and CDR2 is SVGAGI. V dropped 2 bases and J dropped 6 bases, with 10 bases sitting between them. The length of the CDR3 is 13 residues. For the CDR3, the DNA is TGTGCCAGCAGTTACCTGGGGCAGGATGGCTACACCTTC. This encodes CASSYLGQDGYTF.

The gene calls are TRBV18 and TRBJ2-7, with 9 bases lining up with TRBD1. Germline lookup yields CDR1 KGHSH and CDR2 LQKENI. Losses at the gene ends were 6 bases for V and 7 bases for J; bases not matched to a gene: 16. The CDR3 covers 16 residues. The CDR3 DNA sequence: TGTGCCAGCTCCGACCTATTCCGGGACAGGGTTGGGGAGCAGTACTTC. Translated: CASSDLFRDRVGEQYF.

The V and J genes are TRBV18 and TRBJ1-1, with TRBD1 as a possible D gene (6 bases). Germline V gene sequence: CDR1 KGHSH, CDR2 LQKENI. The CDR3 loop spans 13 amino acids. Trimming removed 6 bases from V and 4 bases from J, with 12 bases in between. The CDR3 DNA reads TGTGCCAGCTCTCCCAAGACAGGCACTGAAGCTTTCTTT. It encodes CASSPKTGTEAFF.

The rearrangement joins TRBV7-9 to TRBJ2-5, with D hard to call. Per the germline V gene, CDR1 is SEHNR and CDR2 is FQNEAQ (reference sequence). The CDR3 has 14 residues. The ends were cut back, 1 base at V and 4 bases at J, with 10 bases in the middle. The CDR3 DNA sequence: TGTGCCAGCAGCTTAGAGCACCGCCGAGAGACCCAGTACTTC. Translation gives CASSLEHRRETQYF. The full variable domain, completed using reference TRBV7-9 and TRBJ2-5, is DTGVSQNPRHKITKRGQNVTFRCDPISEHNRLYWYRQTLGQGPEFLTYFQNEAQLEKSRLLSDRFSAERPKGSFSTLEIQRTEQGDSAMYLCASSLEHRRETQYFGPGTRLLVL.

The CDR3 coding sequence is TGTGCCAGCAGTTACTCGCGGACAGGGTTCGGCAATGAGCAGTTCTTC. Translating gives CASSYSRTGFGNEQFF. The V and J genes are TRBV6-5 and TRBJ2-1, with 8 bases that match TRBD1. CDR1 is MNHEY, CDR2 SVGAGI, per germline. CDR3 length equals 16 residues. V shed 0 bases, J shed 6 bases, and the junction held 7 bases outside the gene matches.

The chain employs TRBV7-2 and TRBJ1-5; maybe TRBD1 (6 bases). The CDR3 covers 14 residues. V was shortened by 2 bases and J by 5 bases, with 10 bases between the two germline ends. CDR1 and CDR2 from the germline V gene are SGHTA and FQGNSA. In nucleotides, the CDR3 is TGTGCCAGCAGCTTATACAGGGATGATCAGCCCCAGCATTTT. This gives the protein CASSLYRDDQPQHF.

The chain recombines TRBV2 with TRBJ1-5; the match to TRBD1 covers 9 bases. Looked up from germline, CDR1 is SNHLY and CDR2 is FYNNEI. V trimming: 2 bases; J trimming: 11 bases; junction bases outside the gene matches: 10. There are 15 residues in the CDR3. Here the CDR3 DNA reads TGTGCCAGCAGTGAAAGGGACAGGGCCCCCGAGGCCCAGCATTTT. Residues: CASSERDRAPEAQHF.

This clone has only a few counts. This chain uses TRBV5-1 with TRBJ2-1, with 7 bases identical to TRBD1. The germline CDR1 and CDR2 sequences are SGHRS and YFSETQ. J gave up 9 bases and V 4 bases, and 13 bases lay outside the gene matches. This CDR3 is 15 amino acids long. The CDR3 sequence is CASSPPGQGVGEQFF. Written as DNA, the CDR3 is TGCGCCAGCAGCCCACCTGGGCAGGGGGTCGGTGAGCAGTTCTTC.

The chain links TRBV7-9 to TRBJ2-7, with TRBD2 as a possible D gene (5 bases). CDR3 size: 15 residues. CDR1 and CDR2 from the germline V gene are SEHNR and FQNEAQ (reference sequence). V was trimmed by 4 bases and J by 3 bases, leaving 16 bases between them. The CDR3 DNA reads TGTGCCAGCAGCTCCGGACTTTCCCTGGGCTACGAGCAGTACTTC. Translated, it gives CASSSGLSLGYEQYF.

The gene calls are TRBV6-5 and TRBJ2-7; D may be TRBD2 (6 bases). V lost 8 bases and J 2 bases, leaving 19 bases between the germline ends. The CDR3 contains 15 residues. Germline CDR1 is MNHEY and CDR2 is SVGAGI. This CDR3 is CASSRGRPRAYEQYF. CDR3 sequence (DNA): TGTGCCAGCTCTAGAGGGAGGCCCCGAGCCTACGAGCAGTACTTC.

The V call is TRBV19, the J call TRBJ1-1; 7 nucleotides line up with TRBD1. V lost 6 bases, J lost 9 bases, and 10 bases stayed unmatched. Germline CDR1 LNHDA, CDR2 SQIVND (reference sequence). This CDR3 region has 13 residues. The CDR3: CASRGIGTEKAFF. The CDR3 bases are TGTGCCAGTAGGGGGATCGGGACAGAGAAAGCTTTCTTT.

The chain carries TRBV19 and TRBJ1-1, with D possibly matching TRBD1 (5 bases). This CDR3 region has 17 residues. Per germline, CDR1 LNHDA and CDR2 SQIVND (reference sequence). Trimming removed 7 bases from V and 0 bases from J, with 21 bases in between. For the CDR3, the DNA is TGTGCCAGTACCCGGCTGTGGCAGGGAAGGATGAACACTGAAGCTTTCTTT. Amino acids: CASTRLWQGRMNTEAFF.

This chain connects TRBV6-6 to TRBJ2-2, with 7 bases identical to TRBD2. The V segment lost 10 bases and the J segment 5 bases; nucleotides outside the gene matches: 10. This CDR3 has 14 residues. From germline, CDR1 is MNHNY and CDR2 SVGAGI (reference sequence). CDR3 region: CATSRERGTGELFF. Here the CDR3 DNA reads TGTGCCACCTCGCGGGAGCGGGGAACCGGGGAGCTGTTTTTT.

V and J are TRBV5-1 and TRBJ1-1; D unclear. The V and J ends lost 0 bases and 0 bases respectively, with 12 bases between them. Germline V gene data show CDR1 as SGHRS and CDR2 as YFSETQ. The CDR3 totals 16 residues. The CDR3 loop reads CASSLAGGVMNTEAFF. The CDR3 DNA follows: TGCGCCAGCAGCTTGGCCGGAGGCGTCATGAACACTGAAGCTTTCTTT.